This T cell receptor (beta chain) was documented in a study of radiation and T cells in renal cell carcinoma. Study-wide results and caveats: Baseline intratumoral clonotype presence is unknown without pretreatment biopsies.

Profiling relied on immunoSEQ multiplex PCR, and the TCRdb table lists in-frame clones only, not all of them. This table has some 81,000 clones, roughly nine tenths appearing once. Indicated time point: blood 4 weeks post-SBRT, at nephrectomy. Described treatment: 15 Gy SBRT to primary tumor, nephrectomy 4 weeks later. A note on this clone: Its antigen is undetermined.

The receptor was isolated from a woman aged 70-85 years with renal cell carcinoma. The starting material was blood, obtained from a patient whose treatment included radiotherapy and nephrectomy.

CDR3 in DNA: TGCGCCAGCAGCTTGGCCGCAAGGGGGACCGGGGAGCTGTTTTTT. It encodes CASSLAARGTGELFF. J is TRBJ2-2 and V is TRBV5-1, with D possibly being TRBD1 (6 bases). V dropped 0 bases and J dropped 5 bases, with 11 bases sitting between them. The CDR3 has 15 amino acids. Germline lookup yields CDR1 SGHRS and CDR2 YFSETQ.